Listed below are T cell receptor beta chains from one sample, sequenced in a study of beta chain features in type 1 diabetes. The repertoire was sequenced with immunoSEQ multiplex PCR; TCRdb's copy has only in-frame clones and lacks some. This table has over 40,000 clones, roughly 70% appearing once. What was sequenced was Tregs from blood. The origin of the receptors is a woman in her late teens or twenties with type 1 diabetes. Both conserved end residues are trimmed from each CDR3.

CDR3 protein | J gene | V gene
AWSRSDRGTEAF | TRBJ1-1 | TRBV30
ASSPGTGGSIEQY | TRBJ2-7 | TRBV19
ASSPGQGSNYGYT | TRBJ1-2 | TRBV18
ASSVTSVRY | TRBJ2-7 | TRBV18
ASSPAGRPGKLF | TRBJ2-2 | TRBV7-2
ASSLDANTQY | TRBJ2-3 | TRBV5-1
ASSPRTGRLYGYT | TRBJ1-2 | TRBV27
ATSRGTGLAESAEYEQY | TRBJ2-7 | TRBV15
SVAPGQSYQGYT | TRBJ1-2 | TRBV29-1
ASSPGGGAEAF | TRBJ1-1 | TRBV4-3
ASSFRHTGADTQY | TRBJ2-3 | TRBV7-8